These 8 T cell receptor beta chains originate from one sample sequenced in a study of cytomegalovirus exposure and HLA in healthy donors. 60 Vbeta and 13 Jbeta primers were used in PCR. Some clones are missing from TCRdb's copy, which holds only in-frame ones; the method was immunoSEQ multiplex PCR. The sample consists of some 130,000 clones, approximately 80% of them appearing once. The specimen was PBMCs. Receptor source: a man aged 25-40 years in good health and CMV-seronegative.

The CDR3 protein is CASRLSGSLSYEQYF. The CDR3 nucleotides are TGTGCCAGCAGGCTTAGCGGGAGCCTCTCCTACGAGCAGTACTTC. This rearrangement joins TRBV5-4 to TRBJ2-7; the match to TRBD2 covers 9 bases. Germline CDR1 reads SGHNT; CDR2 reads YYREEE (reference sequence). J gave up 0 bases and V 5 bases, and 6 bases lay outside the gene matches. The CDR3 is 15 residues long. The full variable domain, with the rest looked up from reference TRBV5-4 and TRBJ2-7, is ETGVTQSPTHLIKTRGQQVTLRCSSQSGHNTVSWYQQALGQGPQFIFQYYREEENGRGNFPPRFSGLQFPNYSSELNVNALELDDSALYLCASRLSGSLSYEQYFGPGTRLTVT.

CDR3 protein: CASSQDYQSGVGETQYF. In DNA, the CDR3 is TGCGCCAGCAGCCAAGATTATCAGTCCGGGGTCGGGGAGACCCAGTACTTC. The chain combines TRBV4-1 with TRBJ2-5; D possibly corresponds to TRBD2 (5 bases). Trimming stripped 0 bases from V and 5 bases from J, with 19 bases between. The germline gives CDR1 MGHRA, CDR2 YSYEKL. CDR3 length: 17 amino acids.

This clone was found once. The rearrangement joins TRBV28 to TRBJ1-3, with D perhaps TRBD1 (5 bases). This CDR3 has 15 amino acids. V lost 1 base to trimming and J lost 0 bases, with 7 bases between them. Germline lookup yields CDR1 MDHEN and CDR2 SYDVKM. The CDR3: CASSLSGSSGNTIYF. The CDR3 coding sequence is TGTGCCAGCAGTTTATCAGGGTCCTCTGGAAACACCATATATTTT. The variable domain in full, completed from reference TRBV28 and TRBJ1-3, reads DVKVTQSSRYLVKRTGEKVFLECVQDMDHENMFWYRQDPGLGLRLIYFSYDVKMKEKGDIPEGYSVSREKKERFSLILESASTNQTSMYLCASSLSGSSGNTIYFGEGSWLTVV.

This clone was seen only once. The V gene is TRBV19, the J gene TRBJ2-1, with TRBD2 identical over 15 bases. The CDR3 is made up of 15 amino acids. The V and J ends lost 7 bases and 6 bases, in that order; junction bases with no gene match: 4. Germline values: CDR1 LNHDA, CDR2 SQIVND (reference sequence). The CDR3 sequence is CASTGLAGGLNEQFF. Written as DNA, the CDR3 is TGTGCCAGTACCGGACTAGCGGGAGGGCTCAATGAGCAGTTCTTC. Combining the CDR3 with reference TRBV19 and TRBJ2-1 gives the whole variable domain DGGITQSPKYLFRKEGQNVTLSCEQNLNHDAMYWYRQDPGQGLRLIYYSQIVNDFQKGDIAEGYSVSREKKESFPLTVTSAQKNPTAFYLCASTGLAGGLNEQFFGPGTRLTVL.

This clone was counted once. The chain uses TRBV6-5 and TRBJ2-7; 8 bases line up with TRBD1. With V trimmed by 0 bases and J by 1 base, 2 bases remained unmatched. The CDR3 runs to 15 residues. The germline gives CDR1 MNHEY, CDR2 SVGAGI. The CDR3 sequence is CASSYSTGESYEQYF. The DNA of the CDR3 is TGTGCCAGCAGTTACTCGACAGGGGAGTCCTACGAGCAGTACTTC.

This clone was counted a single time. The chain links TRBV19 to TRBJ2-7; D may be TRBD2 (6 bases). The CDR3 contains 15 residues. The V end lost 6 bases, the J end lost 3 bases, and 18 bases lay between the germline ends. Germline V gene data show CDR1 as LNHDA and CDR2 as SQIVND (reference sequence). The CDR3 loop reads CASRGSLGGDYEQYF. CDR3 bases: TGTGCCAGTAGGGGAAGTCTGGGCGGGGACTACGAGCAGTACTTC.

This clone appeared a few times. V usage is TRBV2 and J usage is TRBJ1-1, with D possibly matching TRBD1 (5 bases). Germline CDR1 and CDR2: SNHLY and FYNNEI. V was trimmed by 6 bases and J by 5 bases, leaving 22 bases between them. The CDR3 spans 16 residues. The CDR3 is CASRPRRGLGGTEAFF. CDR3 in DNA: TGTGCCAGCAGGCCCAGACGGGGCCTGGGAGGAACTGAAGCTTTCTTT.

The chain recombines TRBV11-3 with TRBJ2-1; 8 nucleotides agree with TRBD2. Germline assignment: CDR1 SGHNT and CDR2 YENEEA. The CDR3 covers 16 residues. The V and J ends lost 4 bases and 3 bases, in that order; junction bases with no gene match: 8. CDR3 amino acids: CASSSPREGLYNEQFF. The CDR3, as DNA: TGTGCCAGCAGCTCTCCCCGGGAGGGCCTCTACAATGAGCAGTTCTTC.